This section outlines one T cell receptor beta chain sequence together with its context. The data stem from a study of blood T cell repertoires in COVID-19. Sequencing used immunoSEQ multiplex PCR; TCRdb keeps in-frame clones, though not all of them. Of roughly 200,000 clones listed, 75% to 90% are singletons. The CDR3 runs to 14 residues. V shed 2 bases and J shed 10 bases, with 12 bases lying between them. CDR1 is MNHEY, CDR2 SMNVEV, per germline (reference sequence). The chain is built from TRBV27 and TRBJ1-6; D gene unclear. The origin of this receptor is a woman between 40 and 50 years old with COVID-19, enrolled during active disease. The sample taken for sequencing was peripheral blood. The CDR3 DNA reads TGTGCCAGCAGTTTAGGCTTCGGGGAATCACCCCTCCACTTT. Its protein is CASSLGFGESPLHF.